These T cell receptor beta chains were read from a single sample in a study of neurological immune-mediated disorders. TCRdb re-called the 5' RACE reads with MiXCR, one entry per CDR3 protein. The table shows 30,000 to 50,000 distinct CDR3 sequences, with 6% to 7.5% occurring only once. Material for sequencing was CD4+ T cells from blood. The receptors come from a man in his forties or fifties in good health. Each CDR3 is given with its conserved first and last residue. D genes are given only for firm matches. The size of a clone is reported for some rows only, either as once, few or many, or as a class for expanded clones.

size: many
D: .
V: TRBV10-3
J: TRBJ2-7
DNA: TGTGCCATCAGTGGTTCCGTCTCCTACGAGCAGTACTTC
CDR3: CAISGSVSYEQYF

size: many
D: TRBD1
V: TRBV10-3
J: TRBJ1-1
DNA: TGTGCCATCAGTGAGTCGATCAGGGGGGGGGACACTGAAGCTTTCTTT
CDR3: CAISESIRGGDTEAFF

size: many
D: TRBD2
V: TRBV20-1
J: TRBJ2-5
DNA: TGCAGTGCCGGCGGACTAGCGGGACCAGAGACCCAGTACTTC
CDR3: CSAGGLAGPETQYF

size: many
D: TRBD1
V: TRBV24-1
J: TRBJ2-3
DNA: TGTGCCACCAGTGATTCAAACAGGGGTGGCACAGATACGCAGTATTTT
CDR3: CATSDSNRGGTDTQYF

size: many
D: TRBD1
V: TRBV5-1
J: TRBJ2-1
DNA: TGCGCCAGCAGCTTTCCGGGACAGGGTGGCAATGAGCAGTTCTTC
CDR3: CASSFPGQGGNEQFF

size: many
D: .
V: TRBV29-1
J: TRBJ2-7
DNA: TGCAGCGCGCGAGGGCTAGCAGTCTACGAGCAGTACTTC
CDR3: CSARGLAVYEQYF

size: .
D: TRBD1
V: TRBV10-3
J: TRBJ2-2
DNA: TGTGCCATCAGGGAACCGGGACAGGATAACACCGGGGAGCTGTTTTTT
CDR3: CAIREPGQDNTGELFF

size: many
D: TRBD2
V: TRBV7-2
J: TRBJ2-1
DNA: TGTGCCAGCAGACGGACTAGCGGGAGTTCCCACAATGAGCAGTTCTTC
CDR3: CASRRTSGSSHNEQFF

size: .
D: .
V: TRBV5-4
J: TRBJ2-6
DNA: TGTGCCAGCAGCTTGAGAGGATCTGGGGCCAACGTCCTGACTTTC
CDR3: CASSLRGSGANVLTF

size: many
D: TRBD1
V: TRBV28
J: TRBJ2-1
DNA: TGTGCCAGCAAACAGGGGCCTTCCTACAATGAGCAGTTCTTC
CDR3: CASKQGPSYNEQFF

size: many
D: .
V: TRBV5-1
J: TRBJ2-5
DNA: TGCGCCAGCAGCTGGGGGGCCGGGACACAAGAGACCCAGTACTTC
CDR3: CASSWGAGTQETQYF

size: many
D: .
V: TRBV7-2
J: TRBJ2-1
DNA: TGTGCCAGCAGCTTAGCGGGTTCAGGATACAATGAGCAGTTCTTC
CDR3: CASSLAGSGYNEQFF

size: .
D: TRBD2
V: TRBV20-1
J: TRBJ2-3
DNA: TGCAGTGCTAGTCAGACTAGCGGTTTCACAGATACGCAGTATTTT
CDR3: CSASQTSGFTDTQYF

size: many
D: .
V: TRBV5-1
J: TRBJ1-6
DNA: TGCGCCAGCAGCTTGGATGGTTTTGGCAATTCACCCCTCCACTTT
CDR3: CASSLDGFGNSPLHF

size: .
D: TRBD2
V: TRBV19
J: TRBJ2-1
DNA: TGTGCCAGTAGAGGACTAGCGGAAGACAATGAGCAGTTCTTC
CDR3: CASRGLAEDNEQFF

size: once
D: .
V: TRBV14
J: TRBJ1-2
DNA: TGTGCCAGCAGCCAAGATGGGAATGGCTACACCTTC
CDR3: CASSQDGNGYTF

size: many
D: .
V: TRBV6-6
J: TRBJ2-7
DNA: TGTGCCAGCAGTTATAGGGACAGGGGTGGCGGGAGGGCCTCCTACGAGCAGTACTTC
CDR3: CASSYRDRGGGRASYEQYF

size: many
D: .
V: TRBV20-1
J: TRBJ2-1
DNA: TGCAGTGCTAGTTATTGGGGAGAGCAGTTCTTC
CDR3: CSASYWGEQFF

size: many
D: TRBD1
V: TRBV5-1
J: TRBJ2-7
DNA: TGCGCCAGCAGCATACAGGGGGCGTCATACGAGCAGTACTTC
CDR3: CASSIQGASYEQYF

size: .
D: TRBD1
V: TRBV12-3/TRBV12-4
J: TRBJ2-6
DNA: TGTGTCAGCAGTCCGGGACAGATGATTTCTGGGGCCAACGTCCTGACTTTC
CDR3: CVSSPGQMISGANVLTF

size: .
D: TRBD1
V: TRBV20-1
J: TRBJ1-2
DNA: TGCAGTGCTAGGGACAGGGGGCCCCCTAACTATGGCTACACCTTC
CDR3: CSARDRGPPNYGYTF

size: few
D: .
V: TRBV10-3
J: TRBJ2-7
DNA: TGTGCCATCAGTGAGTCAGGAGGGGCCGAGCAGTACTTC
CDR3: CAISESGGAEQYF

size: many
D: TRBD2
V: TRBV20-1
J: TRBJ2-3
DNA: TGCAGTGCTAGCCCCGGGACTAGCGGGATGGATACGCAGTATTTT
CDR3: CSASPGTSGMDTQYF

size: many
D: TRBD2
V: TRBV20-1
J: TRBJ2-3
DNA: TGCAGTGCTAGGCGGGCGGGAGTGGAAGATACGCAGTATTTT
CDR3: CSARRAGVEDTQYF

size: many
D: .
V: TRBV7-9
J: TRBJ1-2
DNA: TGTGCCAGCAGCCCGGACGGGACTGGTCGCTACACCTTC
CDR3: CASSPDGTGRYTF

size: many
D: .
V: TRBV6-2/TRBV6-3
J: TRBJ2-1
DNA: TGTGCCAGCAGGACGCTCGGCCCGCGCCTCTTC
CDR3: CASRTLGPRLF